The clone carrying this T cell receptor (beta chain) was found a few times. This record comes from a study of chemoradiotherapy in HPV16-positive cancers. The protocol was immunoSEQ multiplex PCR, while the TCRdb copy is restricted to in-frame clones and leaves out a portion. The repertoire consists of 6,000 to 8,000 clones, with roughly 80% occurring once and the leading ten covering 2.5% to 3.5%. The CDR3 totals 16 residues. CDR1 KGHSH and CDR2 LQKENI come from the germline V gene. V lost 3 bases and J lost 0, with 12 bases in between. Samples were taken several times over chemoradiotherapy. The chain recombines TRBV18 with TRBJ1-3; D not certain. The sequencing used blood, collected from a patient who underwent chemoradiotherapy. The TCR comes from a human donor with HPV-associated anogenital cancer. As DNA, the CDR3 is TGTGCCAGCTCACCTACGCTGGTAGACTCTGGAAACACCATATATTTT. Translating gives CASSPTLVDSGNTIYF.